These 23 T cell receptor beta chains came from one sample sequenced in a study of T cell changes during pregnancy in multiple sclerosis. The data were produced by immunoSEQ multiplex PCR, yet TCRdb's version contains in-frame clones alone and is incomplete. The profile shows over 45,000 clones, roughly 90% of them singletons. Material: peripheral blood, obtained after pregnancy. The receptors stem from a female donor with multiple sclerosis, enrolled in a pregnancy study.

CDR3 DNA: TGTGCCAGCAGTTCCTACGGACCCTCGAGGGCCAATGAGCAGTTCTTC. Translating gives CASSSYGPSRANEQFF. The gene calls are TRBV6-6 and TRBJ2-1, with D tentatively TRBD2 (5 bases). The CDR3 contains 16 residues. Trimming removed 4 bases from V and 6 bases from J, with 19 bases in between. Germline V CDR1 and CDR2: MNHNY, SVGAGI (reference sequence).

The chain joins TRBV4-3 to TRBJ1-6; D unresolved. This CDR3 is built from 18 residues. V was shortened by 8 bases and J by 2 bases, with 22 bases between the two germline ends. Germline values: CDR1 LGHNA, CDR2 YSLEER. CDR3 nucleotides: TGCGCCAGCCAGACCATTGGGGTAGAGGAGGCCTATAATTCACCCCTCCACTTT. Its protein product is CASQTIGVEEAYNSPLHF.

This clone was seen once. The chain links TRBV4-1 to TRBJ1-2; TRBD1 aligns across 8 bases. Trimming took 2 bases from V and 4 from J; bases not matched to a gene: 6. CDR1 and CDR2 (germline): MGHRA, YSYEKL. The CDR3 runs to 15 residues. The CDR3 DNA reads as TGCGCCAGCAGCCAACAGGGGGCATCACCCTATGGCTACACCTTC. Translated, it gives CASSQQGASPYGYTF.

V gene TRBV2 combines with J gene TRBJ2-7; 9 nucleotides align to TRBD2. Trimming removed 1 base from V and 3 bases from J; junction bases left unmatched: 4. The V gene's germline CDR1 is SNHLY and CDR2 FYNNEI. The CDR3 covers 15 residues. The CDR3 reads CASSEGAGGFYEQYF. For the CDR3, the DNA is TGTGCCAGCAGTGAAGGTGCGGGGGGGTTCTACGAGCAGTACTTC.

CDR3 region: CASSLRDRYTGELFF. The CDR3 bases are TGTGCCAGTAGTCTCCGGGACAGATACACCGGGGAGCTGTTTTTT. The chain links TRBV19 to TRBJ2-2; 7 bases match TRBD1. Germline-derived CDR1 and CDR2 are LNHDA and SQIVND (reference sequence). This CDR3 comprises 15 residues. V lost 5 bases and J lost 3; bases outside the gene matches: 6.

The chain combines TRBV6-5 with TRBJ2-1; 14 bases map to TRBD2. V was clipped by 8 bases and J by 6 bases; unmatched bases: 6. The length of the CDR3 is 15 residues. Looked up from germline, CDR1 is MNHEY and CDR2 is SVGAGI. CDR3 loop: CASGLAGGTVNEQFF. CDR3 nucleotides: TGTGCCAGCGGACTAGCGGGGGGTACAGTCAATGAGCAGTTCTTC.

V is TRBV4-3 and J is TRBJ2-7, with D possibly matching TRBD2 (6 bases). The length of the CDR3 is 13 residues. The V end lost 4 bases, the J end lost 4 bases, and 11 bases lay between the germline ends. Germline V gene data show CDR1 as LGHNA and CDR2 as YSLEER. CDR3: CASSPLGGYEQYF. In DNA form, the CDR3 reads TGCGCCAGCAGCCCTTTGGGGGGTTACGAGCAGTACTTC.

The rearrangement uses TRBV5-6 and TRBJ2-7; 7 bases are a match to TRBD1. The germline V gene has CDR1 SGHDT and CDR2 YYEEEE. V was clipped by 5 bases and J by 0 bases; unmatched bases: 8. There are 15 residues in the CDR3. As DNA, the CDR3 is TGTGCCAGCAGTTCTCTCCGGGACAGCTCCTACGAGCAGTACTTC. This gives the protein CASSSLRDSSYEQYF.

The chain employs TRBV10-3 and TRBJ2-7, with unresolved D. V lost 5 bases, J lost 2 bases, and 19 bases lay in between. The CDR3 consists of 16 residues. CDR1 is ENHRY, CDR2 SYGVKD, per germline. CDR3 protein: CAISPRVSSVAYEQYF. DNA of the CDR3: TGTGCCATCAGTCCCCGAGTCTCGAGCGTGGCCTACGAGCAGTACTTC.

This rearrangement joins TRBV7-6 to TRBJ1-5; D may be TRBD1 (5 bases). This CDR3 comprises 14 residues. V shed 5 bases and J shed 3 bases, with 11 bases lying between them. The germline V gene encodes CDR1 SGHVS and CDR2 FNYEAQ. The CDR3 nucleotides are TGTGCCAGCAGCCGGGGGGGGGTCAATCAGCCCCAGCATTTT. Protein product: CASSRGGVNQPQHF.

The chain employs TRBV5-1 and TRBJ2-7, with 14 bases matching TRBD2. CDR1 is SGHRS and CDR2 is YFSETQ in the germline V gene. The CDR3 length is 18 residues. Trimming removed 0 bases from V and 5 bases from J; junction bases left unmatched: 10. CDR3 region: CASSLGGLAGGYRDEQYF. The CDR3 nucleotides are TGCGCCAGCAGCTTGGGAGGACTAGCGGGGGGCTACAGAGACGAGCAGTACTTC.

The chain combines TRBV7-2 with TRBJ1-2, with 7 nucleotides matching TRBD1. V was pared by 4 bases and J by 2 bases, with 4 bases of the junction left unmatched. The CDR3 is made up of 14 amino acids. Germline V CDR1 and CDR2: SGHTA, FQGNSA. The DNA of the CDR3 is TGTGCCAGCAGCTCGAGGGGGCTCAACTATGGCTACACCTTC. It yields the protein CASSSRGLNYGYTF.

Notes on this clone: It is unclear where the CDR3 begins or ends on the DNA, so no DNA is shown, and the CDR3 is as TCRdb lists it. This chain connects TRBV6-1 to TRBJ2-1; the table's D call of TRBD1 was not tested on the DNA. 13 amino acids form the CDR3, both terminal residues included. The V gene's germline CDR1 is MNHNS and CDR2 SASEGT. This CDR3 reads CASILGQGLEQFF.

The chain uses TRBV7-9 and TRBJ2-5; D gene uncertain. The J call may be wrong; the DNA end is better matched by TRBJ2-7. Germline V CDR1 and CDR2: SEHNR, FQNEAQ (reference sequence). The CDR3 totals 13 residues. In nucleotides, the CDR3 is TGTGCCAGCAGGCCCCGCGGCCCCTACGAGCAGTACTTC. Its translation: CASRPRGPYEQYF.

This sequence joins TRBV9 and TRBJ1-2; TRBD1 might be the D (5 bases). Germline-derived CDR1 and CDR2 are SGDLS and YYNGEE. The CDR3 sequence is 15 residues long. Trimming cost V 4 bases and J 4 bases, with 17 bases left between them. CDR3 residues: CASSPRGVQSYGYTF. CDR3 coding DNA: TGTGCCAGCAGCCCTCGGGGGGTGCAGAGCTATGGCTACACCTTC. The full variable domain, rest sourced from reference TRBV9 and TRBJ1-2, is DSGVTQTPKHLITATGQRVTLRCSPRSGDLSVYWYQQSLDQGLQFLIQYYNGEERAKGNILERFSAQQFPDLHSELNLSSLELGDSALYFCASSPRGVQSYGYTFGSGTRLTVV.

V is TRBV7-2 and J is TRBJ2-1; 8 positions agree with TRBD2. CDR3 length: 15 amino acids. Germline V gene data show CDR1 as SGHTA and CDR2 as FQGNSA. The trim removed 5 bases at V and 7 bases at J, leaving 10 bases unmatched. This CDR3 is CASSALAGKGNEQFF. The CDR3 nucleotides are TGTGCCAGCAGCGCCTTAGCGGGGAAGGGTAATGAGCAGTTCTTC.

The CDR3 nucleotides are TGTGCCAGCAGCTTATACGACAGGGGTAAAGATACGCAGTATTTT. Its protein product is CASSLYDRGKDTQYF. The chain couples TRBV5-6 to TRBJ2-3; 8 nucleotides match TRBD1. This CDR3 is built from 15 residues. Trimming removed 2 bases from V and 5 bases from J; junction bases left unmatched: 7. The germline CDR1 and CDR2 sequences are SGHDT and YYEEEE.

CDR3 coding DNA: TGTGCCAGCAGCGTAGCCGTCTCGGGCTACGAGCAGTACTTC. Translation gives CASSVAVSGYEQYF. The chain is built from TRBV9 and TRBJ2-7; no reliable D call. CDR1 is SGDLS, CDR2 YYNGEE, per germline. CDR3 length: 14 residues. Trimming stripped 0 bases from V and 3 bases from J, with 10 bases between.

The chain uses TRBV29-1 and TRBJ1-2; the D gene is possibly TRBD1 (5 bases). The CDR3 is made up of 13 amino acids. The V end lost 6 bases, the J end lost 10 bases, and 21 bases lay between the germline ends. The germline CDR1 and CDR2 sequences are SQVTM and ANQGSEA. CDR3 sequence reads: CSVDGGPGDSYTF. CDR3 bases: TGCAGCGTCGACGGGGGACCTGGGGATTCCTACACCTTC.

The V call is TRBV5-4, the J call TRBJ1-1, with D possibly being TRBD1 (5 bases). The germline V gene has CDR1 SGHNT and CDR2 YYREEE (reference sequence). Trimming cost V 4 bases and J 5 bases, with 18 bases left between them. The CDR3 sequence is 15 residues long. CDR3 nucleotide sequence: TGTGCCAGCAGCCCACGACAGAAATATGGAACTGAAGCTTTCTTT. Residues: CASSPRQKYGTEAFF.

The chain links TRBV27 to TRBJ1-5; the match to TRBD1 covers 9 bases. J gave up 4 bases and V 6 bases, and 4 bases lay outside the gene matches. This CDR3 has 14 amino acids. Germline V gene sequence: CDR1 MNHEY, CDR2 SMNVEV (reference sequence). The CDR3 protein is CASRFGTGNQPQHF. In DNA, the CDR3 is TGTGCCAGCAGATTTGGGACAGGGAATCAGCCCCAGCATTTT.

Worth noting for this clone: A junction boundary mismatches the germline segment, possibly from a read error. The chain links TRBV10-3 to TRBJ2-2; D unresolved. CDR3 size: 15 residues. Germline-derived CDR1 and CDR2 are ENHRY and SYGVKD. The CDR3 region has the DNA TGTGTCATCAGTGCTAAGACACTCGACACCGGGGAGCTGTTTTTT. Its protein product is CVISAKTLDTGELFF.

A note on this clone: At one end, the junction sequence differs from germline, possibly due to a read error. The chain has TRBV10-3 and TRBJ1-5, with 9 bases fitting TRBD1. The CDR3 is made up of 12 amino acids. CDR1 is ENHRY and CDR2 is SYGVKD in the germline V gene. CDR3 DNA: TGTGCCACTGCCGGGACAGGGATTCCTGAGAATTTT. This encodes CATAGTGIPENF.